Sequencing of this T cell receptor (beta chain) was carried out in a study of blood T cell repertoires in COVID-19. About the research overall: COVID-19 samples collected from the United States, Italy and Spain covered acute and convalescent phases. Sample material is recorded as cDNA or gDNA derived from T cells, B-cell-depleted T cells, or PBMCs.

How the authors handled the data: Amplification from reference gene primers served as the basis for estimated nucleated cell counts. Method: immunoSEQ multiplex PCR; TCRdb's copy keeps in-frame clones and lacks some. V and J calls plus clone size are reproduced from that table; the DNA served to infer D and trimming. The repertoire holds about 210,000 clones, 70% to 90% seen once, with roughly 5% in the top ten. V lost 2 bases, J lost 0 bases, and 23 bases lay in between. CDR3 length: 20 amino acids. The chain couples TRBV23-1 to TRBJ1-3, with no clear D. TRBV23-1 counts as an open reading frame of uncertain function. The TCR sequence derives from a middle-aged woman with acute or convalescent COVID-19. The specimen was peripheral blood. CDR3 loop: CASSQGGGKEAEYSGNTIYF. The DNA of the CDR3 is TGCGCCAGCAGTCAAGGTGGCGGAAAAGAGGCTGAATACTCTGGAAACACCATATATTTT.